What follows are 30 T cell receptor beta chains derived from one specimen sequenced in a study of lymphopenia after photon versus proton radiotherapy. The assay was immunoSEQ multiplex PCR, and TCRdb's table has in-frame clones only and misses some. This table holds some 30,000 clones, roughly 94% found once. The material sequenced was peripheral blood, taken from a patient treated with photon-based radiotherapy. The receptors here all came from a woman aged 45-65 years with cholangiocarcinoma.

The chain recombines TRBV4-1 with TRBJ1-4, with D unclear. V was clipped by 1 base and J by 6 bases, with 12 bases between them. This CDR3 has 15 residues. Germline CDR1 and CDR2: MGHRA and YSYEKL. This chain's CDR3 is CASSQATVEDEKLFF. DNA for the CDR3: TGCGCCAGCAGCCAAGCCACGGTGGAAGATGAAAAACTGTTTTTT.

This chain joins TRBV19 and TRBJ1-5; D not certain. V was shortened by 7 bases and J by 7 bases, with 17 bases between the two germline ends. The CDR3 consists of 14 residues. Germline CDR1 reads LNHDA; CDR2 reads SQIVND (reference sequence). Here the CDR3 reads CASKIRGGGQPQHF. The CDR3 nucleotides read TGTGCCAGTAAAATACGGGGAGGCGGCCAGCCCCAGCATTTT.

The gene calls are TRBV7-9 and TRBJ2-5; TRBD2 agrees at 11 bases. J gave up 5 bases and V 4 bases, and 15 bases lay outside the gene matches. CDR1 and CDR2 from the germline V gene are SEHNR and FQNEAQ (reference sequence). The length of the CDR3 is 18 residues. Here the CDR3 reads CASSSHPIAGGRVETQYF. The CDR3 DNA reads TGTGCCAGCAGCTCCCACCCTATAGCGGGGGGGCGTGTCGAGACCCAGTACTTC.

A single count supports this clone. The chain couples TRBV5-1 to TRBJ2-2, with D unresolved. The CDR3 consists of 18 residues. The germline V and J ends were trimmed by 3 bases and 0 bases, with 18 bases remaining between them. The germline V gene encodes CDR1 SGHRS and CDR2 YFSETQ. The CDR3 DNA reads TGCGCCAGCAGCTCAAAGCCTCCTCCGGCGACGAACACCGGGGAGCTGTTTTTT. Translation gives CASSSKPPPATNTGELFF. Full variable domain (remainder filled in from reference TRBV5-1 and TRBJ2-2): KAGVTQTPRYLIKTRGQQVTLSCSPISGHRSVSWYQQTPGQGLQFLFEYFSETQRNKGNFPGRFSGRQFSNSRSEMNVSTLELGDSALYLCASSSKPPPATNTGELFFGEGSRLTVL.

This rearrangement joins TRBV6-1 to TRBJ1-2; D perhaps matches TRBD1 (6 bases). CDR1 is MNHNS, CDR2 SASEGT, per germline. This CDR3 has 14 residues. V was pared by 1 base and J by 5 bases, with 11 bases between. The DNA for the CDR3 is TGTGCCAGCAGTGAAGGTTGGACAGAATATGGCTACACCTTC. Its protein is CASSEGWTEYGYTF.

This rearrangement joins TRBV27 to TRBJ2-3; unclear D gene. The CDR3 extends over 13 amino acids. Germline CDR1 is MNHEY and CDR2 is SMNVEV (reference sequence). Trimming left V 6 bases short and J 0 bases short, with 7 bases between. The DNA of the CDR3 is TGTGCCAGCAGGAGGACCAGCACAGATACGCAGTATTTT. It codes for CASRRTSTDTQYF.

This chain links TRBV7-6 with TRBJ2-7; perhaps TRBD1 as D (5 bases). The CDR3 spans 14 residues. V was trimmed by 6 bases and J by 7 bases, leaving 19 bases between them. Germline CDR1 reads SGHVS; CDR2 reads FNYEAQ. CDR3 in amino acids: CASSLRGSLTEQYF. The CDR3 DNA is TGTGCCAGCAGTCTAAGGGGTTCCCTCACGGAGCAGTACTTC.

This chain links TRBV12-5 with TRBJ1-2, with D possibly matching TRBD1 (6 bases). CDR1 is LGHNT, CDR2 FRNRAP, per germline. V lost 6 bases, J lost 3 bases, and 14 bases lay in between. This CDR3 has 14 amino acids. CDR3 bases: TGTGCTAGTGGGTCCCCGGGGGGCTACTATGGCTACACCTTC. This codes for CASGSPGGYYGYTF.

The rearrangement joins TRBV5-5 to TRBJ2-7, with D maybe TRBD1 (5 bases). V lost 1 base and J 3 bases, leaving 11 bases between the germline ends. The CDR3 sequence is 14 residues long. Germline lookup yields CDR1 SGHKS and CDR2 YYEKEE (reference sequence). This CDR3 is CASSLSWGDYEQYF. CDR3 nucleotide sequence: TGTGCCAGCAGCTTGTCTTGGGGCGACTACGAGCAGTACTTC.

This clone was picked up one time. The V gene is TRBV5-4, the J gene TRBJ1-1; TRBD1 is a possible D gene (5 bases). The V and J ends lost 3 bases and 5 bases respectively, with 14 bases between them. The CDR3 is 14 residues long. CDR1 is SGHNT and CDR2 is YYREEE in the germline V gene (reference sequence). The CDR3 loop is CASSSNLGETEAFF. In nucleotides, the CDR3 is TGTGCCAGCAGCTCGAATTTAGGGGAAACTGAAGCTTTCTTT.

The rearrangement uses TRBV5-1 and TRBJ1-6; the match to TRBD1 covers 9 bases. Germline values: CDR1 SGHRS, CDR2 YFSETQ. The CDR3 covers 15 residues. The ends lost 0 bases at V and 9 bases at J; junction bases unmatched: 4. In nucleotides, the CDR3 is TGCGCCAGCAGCTTGGCGGGACAGGGCGCTTCACCCCTCCACTTT. Its protein is CASSLAGQGASPLHF.

The chain links TRBV19 to TRBJ1-2; 12 nucleotides agree with TRBD1. CDR1 and CDR2 (germline): LNHDA, SQIVND (reference sequence). V was clipped by 5 bases and J by 8 bases; unmatched bases: 9. This CDR3 contains 15 residues. The CDR3 DNA sequence: TGTGCCAGTAGTCCCGGGGGACAGGGGGCTCAGGGCTACACCTTC. This gives the protein CASSPGGQGAQGYTF.

J is TRBJ2-4 and V is TRBV7-9; no clear D. V was trimmed by 5 bases and J by 7 bases, leaving 6 bases between them. This CDR3 contains 11 residues. Germline CDR1 is SEHNR and CDR2 is FQNEAQ (reference sequence). This CDR3 reads CASSNTNIQYF. The DNA of the CDR3 is TGTGCCAGCAGCAACACGAACATTCAGTACTTC.

The V gene is TRBV10-2, the J gene TRBJ2-7; TRBD2 might be the D (5 bases). Germline V gives CDR1 WSHSY, CDR2 SAAADI. V was shortened by 6 bases and J by 2 bases, with 11 bases between the two germline ends. The CDR3 extends over 13 amino acids. The CDR3: CASSEDGTYEQYF. The CDR3 DNA reads as TGCGCCAGCAGCGAGGACGGGACCTACGAGCAGTACTTC.

The CDR3 sequence is CASSGATTPNYGYTF. DNA for the CDR3: TGTGCCAGCAGTGGAGCTACAACCCCTAACTATGGCTACACCTTC. This chain links TRBV2 with TRBJ1-2; D is unclear. Looked up from germline, CDR1 is SNHLY and CDR2 is FYNNEI. This CDR3 is built from 15 residues. V was cut by 4 bases and J by 0 bases, with 12 bases left in between.

The chain links TRBV19 to TRBJ2-7; D unresolved. Deletions cut 5 bases from V and 2 bases from J, with 7 bases between. This CDR3 spans 12 amino acids. Per germline, CDR1 LNHDA and CDR2 SQIVND (reference sequence). CDR3 protein: CASSDWTYEQYF. The CDR3 region has the DNA TGTGCCAGTAGTGACTGGACCTACGAGCAGTACTTC.

The J gene is TRBJ2-1, the V gene TRBV10-1; 11 bases align to TRBD2. Germline V CDR1 and CDR2: WNHNN, SYGVQD (reference sequence). This CDR3 has 16 amino acids. V was clipped by 2 bases and J by 8 bases; unmatched bases: 8. The CDR3 nucleotides read TGCGCCAGCAGTGAGATGCTAGCGGGGGGTCTGGATGAGCAGTTCTTC. As protein: CASSEMLAGGLDEQFF.

J is TRBJ2-5 and V is TRBV5-4, with D perhaps TRBD2 (5 bases). This CDR3 region has 15 residues. The germline CDR1 and CDR2 sequences are SGHNT and YYREEE (reference sequence). Trimming removed 7 bases from V and 2 bases from J, with 18 bases in between. CDR3 DNA: TGTGCCAGCGGCTATCGAGGAGGACTTCAAGAGACCCAGTACTTC. Residues: CASGYRGGLQETQYF. Using reference TRBV5-4 and TRBJ2-5 for the parts outside the CDR3, the full variable domain is ETGVTQSPTHLIKTRGQQVTLRCSSQSGHNTVSWYQQALGQGPQFIFQYYREEENGRGNFPPRFSGLQFPNYSSELNVNALELDDSALYLCASGYRGGLQETQYFGPGTRLLVL.

The chain carries TRBV7-2 and TRBJ1-2; TRBD1 is a possible D gene (6 bases). The V end lost 3 bases, the J end lost 5 bases, and 10 bases lay between the germline ends. The germline CDR1 and CDR2 sequences are SGHTA and FQGNSA. The CDR3 has 13 amino acids. The CDR3 region has the DNA TGTGCCAGCAGCTTGTTGGGGGCGTATGGCTACACCTTC. Protein: CASSLLGAYGYTF.

The chain recombines TRBV19 with TRBJ1-1; D call uncertain. V dropped 0 bases and J dropped 4 bases, with 9 bases sitting between them. Germline assignment: CDR1 LNHDA and CDR2 SQIVND (reference sequence). The CDR3 has 14 amino acids. CDR3 nucleotide sequence: TGTGCCAGTAGTATAGAAGGGTACGTCACTGAAGCTTTCTTT. Translation gives CASSIEGYVTEAFF.

This chain joins TRBV7-2 and TRBJ1-2; D ambiguous. This CDR3 contains 12 residues. Trimming took off 6 bases at V and 11 bases at J, with 16 bases between the two ends. The germline V gene encodes CDR1 SGHTA and CDR2 FQGNSA. CDR3: CASRTSGILYTF. The CDR3 DNA reads as TGTGCCAGCAGGACATCTGGGATTTTATACACCTTC.

The J gene is TRBJ2-5, the V gene TRBV9, with 7 bases identical to TRBD2. Germline V gene lookup returns CDR1 SGDLS and CDR2 YYNGEE. CDR3 size: 15 residues. Trimming at V came to 4 bases and at J to 5 bases, leaving 11 bases not matched to a gene. CDR3 region: CASSPEGRDSETQYF. For the CDR3, the DNA is TGTGCCAGCAGCCCTGAGGGGAGGGATAGTGAGACCCAGTACTTC.

The chain combines TRBV29-1 with TRBJ2-5; D call uncertain. The last part of the DNA fits TRBJ2-7 better; the J call may be wrong. The V gene's germline CDR1 is SQVTM and CDR2 ANQGSEA. The length of the CDR3 is 13 residues. CDR3: CSVVYDRSYEQYF. The CDR3 DNA reads as TGCAGCGTTGTATATGACCGCTCCTACGAGCAGTACTTC.

The rearrangement uses TRBV15 and TRBJ1-2, with 9 bases fitting TRBD1. Germline V gene lookup returns CDR1 LNHNV and CDR2 YYDKDF (reference sequence). This CDR3 has 15 residues. The V and J ends lost 0 bases and 8 bases, in that order; junction bases with no gene match: 7. The CDR3 protein is CATSRELWTGEGYTF. The DNA of the CDR3 is TGTGCCACCAGCAGAGAACTATGGACAGGGGAAGGCTACACCTTC.

The CDR3 reads CASSDGHQASPLHF. The CDR3 DNA follows: TGTGCCAGCAGTGACGGTCATCAAGCTTCACCCCTCCACTTT. The chain couples TRBV6-4 to TRBJ1-6; D gene ambiguous. The CDR3 sequence is 14 residues long. In germline, CDR1 is MRHNA, CDR2 SNTAGT. The V end was cut by 2 bases, the J end by 9 bases, with 11 bases between.

The chain carries TRBV9 and TRBJ1-3; no clear D. In germline, CDR1 is SGDLS, CDR2 YYNGEE. The CDR3 has 13 residues. The germline V and J ends were trimmed by 4 bases and 4 bases, with 9 bases remaining between them. The CDR3 region has the DNA TGTGCCAGCAGCTCCACGACCGGAAACACCATATATTTT. Translating gives CASSSTTGNTIYF. Full variable domain (remainder filled in from reference TRBV9 and TRBJ1-3): DSGVTQTPKHLITATGQRVTLRCSPRSGDLSVYWYQQSLDQGLQFLIQYYNGEERAKGNILERFSAQQFPDLHSELNLSSLELGDSALYFCASSSTTGNTIYFGEGSWLTVV.

This clone was recorded only once. The gene calls are TRBV30 and TRBJ1-1, with a possible D match to TRBD1 (5 bases). CDR3 length equals 12 residues. Trimming removed 0 bases from V and 7 bases from J, with 9 bases in between. The germline V gene encodes CDR1 GTSNPN and CDR2 SVGIG (reference sequence). The CDR3 DNA reads TGTGCCTGGAGTGTAGTCCAGGGTGAAGCTTTCTTT. Translation: CAWSVVQGEAFF.

The rearrangement links TRBV2 to TRBJ1-1; 10 positions match TRBD1. Germline CDR1 is SNHLY and CDR2 is FYNNEI. CDR3 length equals 17 residues. V gave up 2 bases and J gave up 0 bases; unmatched junction bases: 6. Written as DNA, the CDR3 is TGTGCCAGCAGTGAATTGGGACAGGGGATTTTGAACACTGAAGCTTTCTTT. It is translated as CASSELGQGILNTEAFF.

This sequence joins TRBV30 and TRBJ2-6; D ambiguous. V dropped 5 bases and J dropped 3 bases, with 5 bases sitting between them. Per germline, CDR1 GTSNPN and CDR2 SVGIG (reference sequence). The CDR3 loop spans 12 amino acids. The CDR3 protein is CAWSVGANVLTF. The CDR3 bases are TGTGCCTGGTCGGTTGGGGCCAACGTCCTGACTTTC.

V usage is TRBV10-3 and J usage is TRBJ1-2, with D maybe TRBD1 (5 bases). Germline V CDR1 and CDR2: ENHRY, SYGVKD. The CDR3 has 14 residues. The V end was cut by 2 bases, the J end by 8 bases, with 15 bases between. The chain's CDR3 is CAISETGVGDGYTF. In nucleotides, the CDR3 is TGTGCCATCAGTGAGACCGGGGTGGGGGACGGCTACACCTTC.